Detailed here is one TCR beta chain. These data originate in a study of blood T cell repertoires in COVID-19. Study details: COVID-19 samples collected from the United States, Italy and Spain covered acute and convalescent phases. T cells, B-cell-depleted T cells, or PBMCs provided the cDNA or gDNA that served as material.

Original handling: Using reference gene primer amplification, nucleated cell counts were estimated. Clones were sequenced by immunoSEQ multiplex PCR, and TCRdb holds only the in-frame ones, with some missing. V and J calls and clone size are those listed in that table; D and trimming were worked out from the DNA. The profile shows 95,000 to 150,000 clones, 74% of them singletons. There are 13 residues in the CDR3. Germline V gives CDR1 SEHNR, CDR2 FQNEAQ (reference sequence). With 1 base removed from V and 4 bases from J, the gap between germline ends came to 7 bases. What was sequenced was peripheral blood. V is TRBV7-9 and J is TRBJ1-2, with D tentatively TRBD1 (5 bases). This clonotype originated in a man aged 60 to 69 with acute or convalescent COVID-19. CDR3 protein: CASSLGGSYGYTF. The CDR3 nucleotides read TGTGCCAGCAGCTTAGGGGGCAGCTATGGCTACACCTTC.